This TCR beta chain emerged from a study of shared clonotypes between healthy human individuals. A word on this clone: Its antigen is unknown.

Study-level points and caveats: Non-shared clonotypes were found to have lower generation probabilities than the clonotypes that were shared by all four of the sorted-subset donors. Although depth was large, rarefaction showed that sequencing of the sorted subsets was incomplete.

Germline CDR1 reads SEHNR; CDR2 reads FQNEAQ (reference sequence). The CDR3 sequence is 16 residues long. The V end was cut by 0 bases, the J end by 6 bases, with 14 bases between. The data were produced by immunoSEQ multiplex PCR, yet TCRdb's version contains in-frame clones alone and is incomplete. This table holds about 2.1 million clones, about 93% found once. As defined, naive CD8 cells were CD45RO-negative and positively selected for CCR7, with terminally differentiated effector memory CD45RA+ cells excluded. Everyone who donated was a Caucasian adult who lived in Nashville, Tennessee. The clonotype originates from a man aged 18 to 35 in good health. Some clones in this sample may be carry-over from other donors' samples. Sequenced input: naive CD8+ T cells from PBMCs. This rearrangement joins TRBV7-9 to TRBJ2-2, with D unclear. CDR3 coding DNA: TGTGCCAGCAGCTTAGCGCATAGGGATGCTGCCGGGGAGCTGTTTTTT. Its protein product is CASSLAHRDAAGELFF.